The 7 T cell receptor beta chains below were found in one sample sequenced in a study of blood T cell repertoires in COVID-19. The data were produced by immunoSEQ multiplex PCR, yet TCRdb's version contains in-frame clones alone and is incomplete. The data show roughly 500,000 clones, 75% to 90% seen once. Sequencing was performed on peripheral blood. These receptors were collected from a man between 18 and 35 years old with COVID-19, enrolled during active disease.

The rearrangement links TRBV5-1 to TRBJ2-7, with unresolved D. Germline lookup yields CDR1 SGHRS and CDR2 YFSETQ. The CDR3 sequence is 11 residues long. V lost 6 bases to trimming and J lost 5 bases, with 9 bases between them. The CDR3 reads CASICTNEQYF. DNA of the CDR3: TGCGCCAGCATTTGTACAAACGAGCAGTACTTC.

This clone has more than one count but fewer than ten. This chain joins TRBV27 and TRBJ2-1, with TRBD2 matching 7 bases. The CDR3 runs 16 residues. V shed 5 bases and J 2 bases; nucleotides not matched to a gene: 9. The germline V gene encodes CDR1 MNHEY and CDR2 SMNVEV (reference sequence). CDR3 nucleotide sequence: TGTGCCAGCAGTCAGCTGGGGACTACACCCTACAATGAGCAGTTCTTC. This codes for CASSQLGTTPYNEQFF.

The rearrangement links TRBV11-2 to TRBJ2-2, with TRBD1 matching 8 bases. CDR3 size: 16 residues. Unmatched junction bases numbered 12, after V lost 6 bases and J lost 6 bases. CDR1 SGHAT and CDR2 FQNNGV come from the germline V gene. The CDR3 nucleotides read TGTGCCAGCAGGCGCGCGTACAGGGGGTACCCCGGGGAGCTGTTTTTT. Its protein is CASRRAYRGYPGELFF.

The J gene is TRBJ1-2, the V gene TRBV18; TRBD1 matches 9 bases. Germline CDR1 is KGHSH and CDR2 is LQKENI. V trimming: 1 base; J trimming: 8 bases; junction bases outside the gene matches: 8. This CDR3 comprises 15 residues. The CDR3 coding sequence is TGTGCCAGCTCACCACGGGACAGGGTTTTAGGAGGCTACACCTTC. This encodes CASSPRDRVLGGYTF.

V usage is TRBV24-1 and J usage is TRBJ2-3; 13 nucleotides match TRBD2. CDR1 and CDR2 (germline): KGHDR, SFDVKD. The length of the CDR3 is 17 residues. The J segment lost 4 bases and the V segment lost 2 bases, leaving 5 bases of the junction unmatched. CDR3 in amino acids: CATSDWGGLAGSDTQYF. The CDR3 DNA is TGTGCCACCAGTGATTGGGGGGGACTAGCGGGATCAGATACGCAGTATTTT.

The chain employs TRBV2 and TRBJ1-4; 9 positions agree with TRBD1. The germline gives CDR1 SNHLY, CDR2 FYNNEI. The CDR3 length is 13 residues. The ends lost 8 bases at V and 7 bases at J; junction bases unmatched: 5. The CDR3 protein is CASSGQGSEKLFF. The CDR3 nucleotides are TGTGCCAGCTCCGGACAGGGGTCTGAAAAACTGTTTTTT.

A single count supports this clone. The chain uses TRBV7-9 and TRBJ2-2; no definite D call. The CDR3 consists of 18 residues. The V gene's germline CDR1 is SEHNR and CDR2 FQNEAQ (reference sequence). Trimming took off 3 bases at V and 6 bases at J, with 23 bases between the two ends. For the CDR3, the DNA is TGTGCCAGCAGCTTGTATCAGGAAACCGTCGGTTTGCCCGGGGAGCTGTTTTTT. Translation gives CASSLYQETVGLPGELFF.